This TCR beta chain originates from a study of blood T cell repertoires in COVID-19. Only in-frame clones appear in the TCRdb table, and some are missing; sequencing was by immunoSEQ multiplex PCR. Of about 310,000 clones listed, about 91% are singletons. This CDR3 contains 17 residues. Germline-derived CDR1 and CDR2 are LGHNA and YSLEER. Trimming left V 0 bases short and J 4 bases short, with 13 bases between. The chain combines TRBV4-3 with TRBJ2-6; perhaps TRBD2 as D (7 bases). The sample taken for sequencing was PBMCs or T cells enriched from blood (not recorded which). This receptor was obtained from a woman aged 18-29 years who had recovered from COVID-19. The DNA of the CDR3 is TGCGCCAGCAGCCAAGATCGGGGGGCGCCAGGGGCCAACGTCCTGACTTTC. Translation gives CASSQDRGAPGANVLTF.